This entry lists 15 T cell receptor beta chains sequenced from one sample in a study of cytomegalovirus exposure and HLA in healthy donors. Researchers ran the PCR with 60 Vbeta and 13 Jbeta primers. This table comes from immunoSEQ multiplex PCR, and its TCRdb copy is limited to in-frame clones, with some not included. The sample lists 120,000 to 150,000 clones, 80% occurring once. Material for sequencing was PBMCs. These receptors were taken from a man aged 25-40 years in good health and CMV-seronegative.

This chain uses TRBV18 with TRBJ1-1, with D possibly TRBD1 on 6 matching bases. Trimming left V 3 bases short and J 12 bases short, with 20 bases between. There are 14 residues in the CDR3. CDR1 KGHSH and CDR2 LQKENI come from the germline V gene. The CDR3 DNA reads TGTGCCAGCTCACCGGCAGGGGACACACGTAGGTCTTTCTTT. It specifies CASSPAGDTRRSFF.

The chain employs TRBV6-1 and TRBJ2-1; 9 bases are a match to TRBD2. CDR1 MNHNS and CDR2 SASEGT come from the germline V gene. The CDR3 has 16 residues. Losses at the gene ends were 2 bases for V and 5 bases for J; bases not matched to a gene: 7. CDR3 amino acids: CASSEYLSGSHNEQFF. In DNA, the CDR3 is TGTGCCAGCAGTGAATACCTTAGCGGGAGCCACAATGAGCAGTTCTTC.

CDR3 sequence: CASRPTRNGGPGELFF. The CDR3 DNA sequence: TGTGCCAGCAGGCCCACTAGAAACGGTGGGCCCGGGGAGCTGTTTTTT. This chain links TRBV2 with TRBJ2-2; TRBD2 might be the D (5 bases). Trimming shortened V by 6 bases and J by 6 bases, and 20 bases separated the two germline ends. The CDR3 has 16 residues. Germline V lookup: CDR1 SNHLY, CDR2 FYNNEI.

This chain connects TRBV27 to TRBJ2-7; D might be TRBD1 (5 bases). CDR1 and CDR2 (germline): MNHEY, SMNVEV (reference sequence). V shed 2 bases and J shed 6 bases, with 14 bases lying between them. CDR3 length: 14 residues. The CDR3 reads CASSLRGTSSEQYF. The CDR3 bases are TGTGCCAGCAGTTTAAGGGGAACGAGCAGCGAGCAGTACTTC.

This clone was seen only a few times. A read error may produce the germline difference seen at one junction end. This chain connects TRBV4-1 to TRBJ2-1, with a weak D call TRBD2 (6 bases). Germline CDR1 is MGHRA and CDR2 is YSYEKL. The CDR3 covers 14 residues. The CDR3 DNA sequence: TGCGCCAGCAGCCAAGGGGACTCCAACAATGAGCAGTTCTTC. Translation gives CASSQGDSNNEQFF.

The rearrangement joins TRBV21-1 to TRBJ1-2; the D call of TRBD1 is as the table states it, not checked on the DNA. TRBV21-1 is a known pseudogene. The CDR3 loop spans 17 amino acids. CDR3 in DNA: TGTGCCAGCAGCAAAGGCTTGGGCAGGCTGCCTAACTATGGCTACACCTTC. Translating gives CASSKGLGRLPNYGYTF.

CDR3 nucleotides: TGTGCCAGCACAGGCCCCATTGATACGCAGTATTTT. It encodes CASTGPIDTQYF. The chain uses TRBV28 and TRBJ2-3; D is undetermined. Germline V gene lookup returns CDR1 MDHEN and CDR2 SYDVKM. The CDR3 contains 12 residues. With 7 bases removed from V and 6 bases from J, the gap between germline ends came to 11 bases.

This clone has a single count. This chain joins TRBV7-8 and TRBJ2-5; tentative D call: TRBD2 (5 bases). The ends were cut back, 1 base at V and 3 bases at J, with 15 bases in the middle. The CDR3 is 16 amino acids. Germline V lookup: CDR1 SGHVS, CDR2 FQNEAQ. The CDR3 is CASSLEKWTPEETQYF. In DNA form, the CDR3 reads TGTGCCAGCAGCTTAGAAAAGTGGACTCCAGAAGAGACCCAGTACTTC.

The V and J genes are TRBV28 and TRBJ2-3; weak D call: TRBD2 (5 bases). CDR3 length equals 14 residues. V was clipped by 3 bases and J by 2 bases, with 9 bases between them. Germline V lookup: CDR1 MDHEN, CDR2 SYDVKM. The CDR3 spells CASSLGSITDTQYF. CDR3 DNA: TGTGCCAGCAGTTTGGGGAGTATCACAGATACGCAGTATTTT.

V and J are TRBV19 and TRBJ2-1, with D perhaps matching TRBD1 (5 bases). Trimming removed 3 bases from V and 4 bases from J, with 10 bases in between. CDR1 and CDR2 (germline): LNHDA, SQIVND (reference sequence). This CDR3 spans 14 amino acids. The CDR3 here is CASSIHQGYNEQFF. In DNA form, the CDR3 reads TGTGCCAGTAGTATTCATCAGGGTTACAATGAGCAGTTCTTC.

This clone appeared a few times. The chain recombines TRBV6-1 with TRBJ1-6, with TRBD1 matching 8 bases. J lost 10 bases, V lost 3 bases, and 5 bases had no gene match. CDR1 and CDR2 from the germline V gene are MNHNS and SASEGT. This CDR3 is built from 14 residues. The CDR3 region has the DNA TGTGCCAGCAGTGAGCAGGGGGCGAGATCACCCCTCCACTTT. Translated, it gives CASSEQGARSPLHF.

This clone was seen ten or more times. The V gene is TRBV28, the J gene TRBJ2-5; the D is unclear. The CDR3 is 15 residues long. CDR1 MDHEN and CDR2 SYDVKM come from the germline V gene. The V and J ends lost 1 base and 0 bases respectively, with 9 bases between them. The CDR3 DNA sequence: TGTGCCAGCAGTTTATTGTCGGGTAACCAAGAGACCCAGTACTTC. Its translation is CASSLLSGNQETQYF.

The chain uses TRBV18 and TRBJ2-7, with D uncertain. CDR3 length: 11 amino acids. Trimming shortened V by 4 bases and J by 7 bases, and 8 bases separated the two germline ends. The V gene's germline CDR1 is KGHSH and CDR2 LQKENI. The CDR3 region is CASSLSTEQYF. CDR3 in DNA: TGTGCCAGCTCACTCTCTACGGAGCAGTACTTC.

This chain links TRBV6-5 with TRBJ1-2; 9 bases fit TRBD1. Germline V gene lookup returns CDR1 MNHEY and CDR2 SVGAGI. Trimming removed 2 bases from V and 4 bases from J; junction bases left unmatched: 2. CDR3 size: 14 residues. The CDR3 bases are TGTGCCAGCAGTTACCAGGGACAGGGCTATGGCTACACCTTC. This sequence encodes CASSYQGQGYGYTF.

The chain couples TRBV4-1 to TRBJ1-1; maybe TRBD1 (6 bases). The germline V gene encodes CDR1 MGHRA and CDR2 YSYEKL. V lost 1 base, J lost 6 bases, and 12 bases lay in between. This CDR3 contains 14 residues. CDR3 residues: CASSQGTVLSEAFF. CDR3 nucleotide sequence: TGCGCCAGCAGCCAAGGGACAGTATTATCTGAAGCTTTCTTT.